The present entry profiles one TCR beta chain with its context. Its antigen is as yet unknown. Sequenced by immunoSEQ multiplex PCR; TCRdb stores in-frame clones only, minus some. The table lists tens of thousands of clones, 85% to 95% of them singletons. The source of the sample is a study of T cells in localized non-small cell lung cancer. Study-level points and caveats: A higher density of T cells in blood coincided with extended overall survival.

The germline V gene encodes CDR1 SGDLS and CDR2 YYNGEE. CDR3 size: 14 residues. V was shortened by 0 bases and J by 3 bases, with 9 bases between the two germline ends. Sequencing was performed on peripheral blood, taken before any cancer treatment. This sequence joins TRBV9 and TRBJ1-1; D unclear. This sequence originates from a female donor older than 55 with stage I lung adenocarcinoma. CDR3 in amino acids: CASSVEWRDTEAFF. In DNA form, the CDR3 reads TGTGCCAGCAGCGTAGAGTGGAGGGACACTGAAGCTTTCTTT.